Sequencing of this TCR beta chain was carried out in a study of identical twins. The table lists this clonotype with many counts. It was template switching that added a universal primer site, and there were unique molecular identifiers on the cDNA. TCRdb called the 5' RACE reads again in MiXCR, with one record for every CDR3 protein. The sample consists of some 96,000 distinct CDR3 sequences, 5.9% of them appearing once. Germline V gene sequence: CDR1 SQVTM, CDR2 ANQGSEA. CDR3 length equals 14 residues. The ends were cut back, 4 bases at V and 3 bases at J, with 15 bases in the middle. The source material was memory T cells sorted from blood. This receptor was obtained from a woman in her forties or fifties in good health. The rearrangement joins TRBV29-1 to TRBJ2-5; a weak D match, TRBD1 (7 bases). The CDR3 sequence: CSVGHSGGKETQYF. In DNA form, the CDR3 reads TGCAGCGTTGGGCACTCAGGGGGGAAAGAGACCCAGTACTTC.